This T cell receptor (beta chain) stems from a study of graft-versus-host responses after intestinal transplantation. At the level of the study: Among the recipients, all got anti-thymocyte globulin induction and then tacrolimus and steroids for 3 to 4 years.

General study findings and limits: Some patients had graft-donor T cell macrochimerism, and their allografts showed high graft-versus-host to host-versus-graft clonal ratios.

About this clone itself: Its antigen is as yet unknown.

This CDR3 contains 13 residues. V lost 2 bases, J lost 10 bases, and 6 bases stayed unmatched. In germline, CDR1 is MNHEY, CDR2 SVGAGI. Some clones are missing from TCRdb's copy, which holds only in-frame ones; the method was immunoSEQ multiplex PCR. Of under 25,000 clones detected, around 86% appear once; the ten largest clones hold under 60%. Once transplant had occurred, bone marrow came from the posterior iliac crest or another site. V usage is TRBV6-5 and J usage is TRBJ1-2, with TRBD1 matching over 8 bases. The TCR comes from a human patient who received an intestinal transplant, so some T cells may come from the graft donor. The sample consisted of bone marrow, taken around 120 days after transplant. The CDR3 reads CASSYDPDRAYTF. The CDR3 nucleotides read TGTGCCAGCAGTTACGACCCGGACAGGGCCTACACCTTC.